These 20 T cell receptor beta chains share one sample of origin, sequenced in a study of T cell repertoires in cytomegalovirus infection. MiXCR was run by TCRdb on the reads, yielding one entry per CDR3 protein. The repertoire holds some 940,000 distinct CDR3 sequences, with roughly 30% as singletons. These receptors are not linked to any known antigen. The sample here was cultured CD8+ T cells from PBMCs, taken from culture after CMV antigen stimulation. The origin of the receptors is a human donor in good health (CMV status not recorded). Some clones in this sample may be carry-over from other donors' samples.

The sample holds a few counts of this clonotype. The V gene is TRBV6-6, the J gene TRBJ2-3, with D possibly TRBD1 on 6 matching bases. Trimming removed 2 bases at V and 5 bases at J, with 14 bases between. Germline V gives CDR1 MNHNY, CDR2 SVGAGI (reference sequence). This CDR3 comprises 15 residues. CDR3 in amino acids: CASSYEGDPGDTQYF. Written as DNA, the CDR3 is TGTGCCAGCAGTTACGAGGGGGACCCGGGAGATACGCAGTATTTT.

The chain uses TRBV20-1 and TRBJ1-2; no definite D call. The V gene lost 4 bases and the J gene lost 2 bases, with 14 bases spanning the gap. The length of the CDR3 is 14 residues. Germline CDR1 and CDR2: DFQATT and SNEGSKA (reference sequence). CDR3 nucleotides: TGCAGTGCTAAGTCAGCTCCTCTCAACTATGGCTACACCTTC. Translating gives CSAKSAPLNYGYTF.

The chain combines TRBV7-2 with TRBJ1-1, with D perhaps matching TRBD1 (5 bases). CDR1 is SGHTA and CDR2 is FQGNSA in the germline V gene. V was pared by 3 bases and J by 1 base, with 9 bases between. CDR3 size: 14 residues. CDR3 region: CASSFLGTNTEAFF. The CDR3, as DNA: TGTGCCAGCAGCTTCTTAGGGACGAACACTGAAGCTTTCTTT.

The chain uses TRBV3-1 and TRBJ1-1; D unclear. Germline values: CDR1 LGHDT, CDR2 YNNKEL (reference sequence). Between the trimmed V and J ends, which lost 0 bases and 0 bases, there was a span of 8 bases. This CDR3 contains 15 residues. CDR3 sequence (DNA): TGTGCCAGCAGCCAAGATTATAGCTTGAACACTGAAGCTTTCTTT. It codes for CASSQDYSLNTEAFF.

The table lists this clonotype with a few counts. The chain has TRBV19 and TRBJ2-3; the D is unclear. This CDR3 is 13 amino acids long. The ends were cut back, 5 bases at V and 2 bases at J, with 8 bases in the middle. The V gene's germline CDR1 is LNHDA and CDR2 SQIVND (reference sequence). The CDR3: CASSSLLTDTQYF. The CDR3 DNA reads TGTGCCAGTAGTTCCTTGCTCACAGATACGCAGTATTTT.

The chain couples TRBV6-5 to TRBJ2-3; the match to TRBD2 covers 10 bases. Trimming at V came to 2 bases and at J to 3 bases, leaving 11 bases not matched to a gene. The length of the CDR3 is 18 residues. Germline CDR1 is MNHEY and CDR2 is SVGAGI. CDR3 bases: TGTGCCAGCAGTTACGGTCTGGCTAGCGGGGGTAGAACAGATACGCAGTATTTT. Translating it yields CASSYGLASGGRTDTQYF.

This clonotype has a handful of counts. The chain uses TRBV5-6 and TRBJ1-5; D may be TRBD1 (5 bases). The length of the CDR3 is 14 residues. Germline values: CDR1 SGHDT, CDR2 YYEEEE. The V end was cut by 3 bases, the J end by 8 bases, with 15 bases between. CDR3 loop: CASSSGSRRKPQHF. CDR3 coding DNA: TGTGCCAGCAGCTCAGGGTCGCGGCGTAAGCCCCAGCATTTT.

This clonotype was found a few times. The rearrangement joins TRBV6-5 to TRBJ2-7, with a weak D call TRBD1 (5 bases). Between the trimmed V and J ends, which lost 3 bases and 5 bases, there was a span of 14 bases. The CDR3 has 14 amino acids. Germline CDR1 reads MNHEY; CDR2 reads SVGAGI. For the CDR3, the DNA is TGTGCCAGCAGTTATACAGGTGTTGGGGACGAGCAGTACTTC. Its translation: CASSYTGVGDEQYF.

This clonotype occurred many times. The chain is built from TRBV6-5 and TRBJ1-1, with unresolved D. Germline V gene lookup returns CDR1 MNHEY and CDR2 SVGAGI. The CDR3 runs to 12 residues. Trimming cost V 6 bases and J 4 bases, with 9 bases left between them. The CDR3 reads CASSRTGTEAFF. CDR3 DNA: TGTGCCAGCAGCCGTACGGGCACTGAAGCTTTCTTT.

This clonotype was found a few times. The chain recombines TRBV7-6 with TRBJ1-1; D is uncertain. Looked up from germline, CDR1 is SGHVS and CDR2 is FNYEAQ. Trimming stripped 0 bases from V and 6 bases from J, with 11 bases between. This CDR3 is 14 amino acids long. The CDR3 region is CASSLAGFAAEAFF. DNA of the CDR3: TGTGCCAGCAGCTTAGCCGGGTTTGCCGCTGAAGCTTTCTTT.

Regarding this clonotype: Being one base from a much bigger clone, this may be a read error. The chain's CDR3 is CASSPRWENTKAFF. CDR3 bases: TGTGCCAGCAGCCCCAGGTGGGAGAACACTAAAGCTTTCTTT. V usage is TRBV7-2 and J usage is TRBJ1-1; D unclear. The CDR3 runs 14 residues. Germline V gene lookup returns CDR1 SGHTA and CDR2 FQGNSA. Combining the CDR3 with reference TRBV7-2 and TRBJ1-1 gives the whole variable domain GAGVSQSPSNKVTEKGKDVELRCDPISGHTALYWYRQSLGQGLEFLIYFQGNSAPDKSGLPSDRFSAERTGGSVSTLTIQRTQQEDSAVYLCASSPRWENTKAFFGQGTRLTVV.

This clonotype has only a few counts. This chain links TRBV2 with TRBJ1-3; D perhaps matches TRBD1 (5 bases). Trimming removed 6 bases from V and 2 bases from J, with 14 bases in between. This CDR3 has 15 residues. Germline values: CDR1 SNHLY, CDR2 FYNNEI. CDR3 nucleotides: TGTGCCAGCAGATCGGGACCCTCCACTGGAAACACCATATATTTT. Translating gives CASRSGPSTGNTIYF.

In its sample, this clonotype was seen many times. The chain uses TRBV7-2 and TRBJ1-6; D is possibly TRBD1 (5 bases). The CDR3 loop spans 13 amino acids. Trimming removed 5 bases at V and 10 bases at J, with 12 bases between. Germline CDR1 is SGHTA and CDR2 is FQGNSA. CDR3 bases: TGTGCCAGCAGCCCTAGCGGGGGATCACCCCTCCACTTT. Its protein product is CASSPSGGSPLHF.

Concerning this clonotype itself: At one end the junction does not follow the germline gene, possibly because of a read error. V and J are TRBV27 and TRBJ2-3; tentative D call: TRBD1 (6 bases). The CDR3 contains 16 residues. Germline loops: CDR1 MNHEY, CDR2 SMNVEV (reference sequence). DNA for the CDR3: TGTGCCAACAGTCCGAGGACAGTTTCTAGCACAGATACGCAGTATTTT. Translated: CANSPRTVSSTDTQYF.

This clonotype was found a few times. This sequence joins TRBV7-9 and TRBJ2-5; TRBD1 aligns across 7 bases. J was trimmed by 4 bases and V by 8 bases; bases with no gene match: 10. Germline loops: CDR1 SEHNR, CDR2 FQNEAQ (reference sequence). CDR3 size: 14 residues. The CDR3 reads CASGDRERRETQYF. CDR3 DNA: TGTGCCAGCGGAGACAGGGAAAGAAGAGAGACCCAGTACTTC.

There are a few counts of this clonotype. The chain employs TRBV28 and TRBJ1-5; TRBD1 is a possible D gene (6 bases). V gave up 7 bases and J gave up 0 bases, with 19 bases separating them. The germline V gene encodes CDR1 MDHEN and CDR2 SYDVKM. The CDR3 spans 17 residues. CDR3 residues: CASNRNRDNYSNQPQHF. The CDR3 DNA reads TGTGCCAGCAACAGAAACCGGGACAACTATAGCAATCAGCCCCAGCATTTT.

CDR3 DNA sequence: TGCGCCAGCAGTGAGTCAGGCGCAGCCCCCAAGCCACATGGCTACACCTTC. This encodes CASSESGAAPKPHGYTF. The J gene is TRBJ1-2, the V gene TRBV10-2; D gene uncertain. The germline V gene encodes CDR1 WSHSY and CDR2 SAAADI. This CDR3 has 17 residues. The ends were cut back, 0 bases at V and 6 bases at J, with 20 bases in the middle.

This chain connects TRBV27 to TRBJ1-1; no reliable D call. This CDR3 is built from 13 residues. Germline CDR1 MNHEY, CDR2 SMNVEV (reference sequence). V lost 8 bases to trimming and J lost 1 base, with 11 bases between them. The CDR3 coding sequence is TGTGCCAGCCAGCTCAGCCAGAACACTGAAGCTTTCTTT. Encoded protein: CASQLSQNTEAFF.

V is TRBV7-9 and J is TRBJ1-2; a possible D gene is TRBD1 (5 bases). Germline loops: CDR1 SEHNR, CDR2 FQNEAQ (reference sequence). V shed 6 bases and J shed 4 bases, with 9 bases lying between them. This CDR3 contains 12 residues. In DNA, the CDR3 is TGTGCCAGCAGGGGACCGTCCTATGGCTACACCTTC. Residues: CASRGPSYGYTF.

This chain uses TRBV9 with TRBJ2-1, with 11 bases matching TRBD2. The germline V gene encodes CDR1 SGDLS and CDR2 YYNGEE. The CDR3 consists of 17 residues. The V gene end was trimmed by 0 bases and the J gene end by 7 bases; junction bases not matched to a gene: 9. The CDR3 coding sequence is TGTGCCAGCAGCGTAGCTCTCGCTAGCGGGGGGAGGAATGAGCAGTTCTTC. Amino acid sequence: CASSVALASGGRNEQFF.